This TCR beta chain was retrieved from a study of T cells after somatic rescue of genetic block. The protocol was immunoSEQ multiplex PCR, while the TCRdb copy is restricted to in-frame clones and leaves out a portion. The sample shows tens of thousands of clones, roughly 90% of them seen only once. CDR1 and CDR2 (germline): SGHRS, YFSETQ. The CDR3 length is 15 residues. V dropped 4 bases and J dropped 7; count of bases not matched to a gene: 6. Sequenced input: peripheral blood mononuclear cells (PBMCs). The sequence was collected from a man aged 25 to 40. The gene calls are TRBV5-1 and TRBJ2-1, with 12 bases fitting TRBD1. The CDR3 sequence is CASSTGTGGGNEQFF. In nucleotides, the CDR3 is TGCGCCAGCAGCACCGGGACAGGGGGCGGGAATGAGCAGTTCTTC.